This T cell receptor beta chain was sequenced in a study of identical twins. General study findings and limits: Not following the same donors, the study drew its conclusions from cross-sectional statistical analysis. Out-of-frame TCR alpha sharing in monozygotic twins exceeded recombination model predictions. Analyses based on zero insertions could be partly confounded by invariant MAIT and iNKT cells.

At least ten counts were recorded for this clonotype. The antigen remains unidentified. TCRdb re-called the 5' RACE reads with MiXCR, one entry per CDR3 protein. The sample records about 260,000 distinct CDR3 sequences, approximately 7% being singletons. V was pared by 6 bases and J by 0 bases, with 7 bases between. The CDR3 consists of 13 residues. Germline V gene sequence: CDR1 SEHNR, CDR2 FQNEAQ (reference sequence). The sample also formed part of further work on yellow fever vaccine responses in identical twins.

The rearrangement joins TRBV7-9 to TRBJ2-3, with D uncertain. This receptor was identified in a woman in her late teens or twenties in good health. Sequenced: memory (CD45RO+) T cells sorted from blood. CDR3 bases: TGTGCCAGCAGGGATGGCAGCACAGATACGCAGTATTTT. As protein: CASRDGSTDTQYF. Full variable domain (outside the CDR3, taken from reference TRBV7-9 and TRBJ2-3): DTGVSQNPRHKITKRGQNVTFRCDPISEHNRLYWYRQTLGQGPEFLTYFQNEAQLEKSRLLSDRFSAERPKGSFSTLEIQRTEQGDSAMYLCASRDGSTDTQYFGPGTRLTVL.